The 23 T cell receptor beta chains presented below share a single source sample, sequenced in a study of shared clonotypes between healthy human individuals. TCRdb keeps only in-frame clones here, not all; method: immunoSEQ multiplex PCR. This sample has some 2.4 million clones, with 90% to 95% found just once. What was sequenced was naive CD4+ T cells from PBMCs. Subset described: CD45RA+ positively selected. These receptors all come from a man aged 18 to 29 in good health. Some clones in this sample may be carry-over from other donors' samples.

For the CDR3, the DNA is TGTGCCAGTTCACAGGATCCGAGCTACGAGCAGTACTTC. This sequence encodes CASSQDPSYEQYF. This chain connects TRBV11-2 to TRBJ2-7; D is possibly TRBD1 (5 bases). Trimming cost V 9 bases and J 3 bases, with 15 bases left between them. Looked up from germline, CDR1 is SGHAT and CDR2 is FQNNGV. This CDR3 spans 13 amino acids.

This clone was observed once. This chain's CDR3 is CASSFSPTDEQFF. The CDR3 DNA reads as TGTGCCAGCAGCTTTTCCCCCACCGATGAGCAGTTCTTC. The chain uses TRBV7-2 and TRBJ2-1; unclear D gene. Germline assignment: CDR1 SGHTA and CDR2 FQGNSA. V was trimmed by 3 bases and J by 8 bases, leaving 11 bases between them. There are 13 residues in the CDR3.

This clone appeared once. The gene calls are TRBV5-1 and TRBJ1-1; D might be TRBD1 (5 bases). The V gene lost 0 bases and the J gene lost 1 base, with 22 bases spanning the gap. The CDR3 totals 19 residues. Looked up from germline, CDR1 is SGHRS and CDR2 is YFSETQ. CDR3 amino acids: CASSLAVLGGGFGNTEAFF. For the CDR3, the DNA is TGCGCCAGCAGCTTGGCCGTGTTGGGTGGGGGTTTCGGGAACACTGAAGCTTTCTTT.

This clone has more than one count but fewer than ten. The identical CDR3 is also encoded by other nucleotide sequences in the sample. V usage is TRBV28 and J usage is TRBJ1-1; D is uncertain. Trimming removed 3 bases from V and 1 base from J, with 3 bases in between. Per the germline V gene, CDR1 is MDHEN and CDR2 is SYDVKM. The CDR3 runs to 12 residues. The CDR3 sequence is CASSFRNTEAFF. DNA of the CDR3: TGTGCCAGCAGTTTCAGGAACACTGAAGCTTTCTTT.

The CDR3 reads CASSLGGGGPDEQFF. CDR3 DNA: TGCGCCAGCAGCTTGGGAGGGGGAGGGCCCGATGAGCAGTTCTTC. This chain links TRBV5-1 with TRBJ2-1; tentatively, D is TRBD2 (7 bases). The V gene lost 0 bases and the J gene lost 8 bases, with 15 bases spanning the gap. Per germline, CDR1 SGHRS and CDR2 YFSETQ. The CDR3 length is 15 residues.

This chain uses TRBV13 with TRBJ2-3, with 7 bases lining up with TRBD2. The germline gives CDR1 PRHDT, CDR2 FYEKMQ (reference sequence). V lost 4 bases, J lost 7 bases, and 11 bases stayed unmatched. CDR3 length: 15 amino acids. CDR3 bases: TGTGCCAGCAGCTCTGGTGGGAGGGCCACTAATACGCAGTATTTT. Its translation: CASSSGGRATNTQYF.

This sequence joins TRBV28 and TRBJ1-5; the D is unclear. This CDR3 contains 16 residues. Per the germline V gene, CDR1 is MDHEN and CDR2 is SYDVKM. V dropped 7 bases and J dropped 2 bases, with 18 bases sitting between them. CDR3 loop: CASTPRHLPGNQPQHF. CDR3 bases: TGTGCCAGCACCCCGAGACACCTTCCGGGCAATCAGCCCCAGCATTTT.

CDR3 in amino acids: CASSLLGASGYEQYF. The CDR3 bases are TGTGCCAGCAGCCTTCTTGGGGCTAGCGGCTACGAGCAGTACTTC. The V call is TRBV7-6, the J call TRBJ2-7; 7 positions agree with TRBD2. Germline lookup yields CDR1 SGHVS and CDR2 FNYEAQ. With 5 bases clipped from V and 3 bases from J, the junction kept 10 bases outside the gene matches. This CDR3 contains 15 residues.

This sequence joins TRBV28 and TRBJ1-4, with D possibly TRBD1 on 6 matching bases. From germline, CDR1 is MDHEN and CDR2 SYDVKM. The V end lost 11 bases, the J end lost 2 bases, and 12 bases lay between the germline ends. The CDR3 consists of 13 residues. The CDR3 sequence: CAVTGPTNEKLFF. CDR3 in DNA: TGTGCCGTTACAGGGCCGACTAATGAAAAACTGTTTTTT.

CDR3 sequence reads: CASSRSGQGALDQPQHF. In DNA, the CDR3 is TGTGCCAGTTCTAGAAGCGGCCAGGGGGCCTTAGATCAGCCCCAGCATTTT. The V call is TRBV9, the J call TRBJ1-5, with 8 bases fitting TRBD1. CDR1 SGDLS and CDR2 YYNGEE come from the germline V gene. The junction had 18 bases not matched to a gene; V was cut back by 8 bases and J by 5 bases. This CDR3 comprises 17 residues. Drawing the rest from reference TRBV9 and TRBJ1-5, the complete variable domain is DSGVTQTPKHLITATGQRVTLRCSPRSGDLSVYWYQQSLDQGLQFLIQYYNGEERAKGNILERFSAQQFPDLHSELNLSSLELGDSALYFCASSRSGQGALDQPQHFGDGTRLSIL.

About this clone itself: The sample holds other DNA sequences that translate to the same CDR3. Here the CDR3 DNA reads TGCAGCGTTGGCGTCTACGAGCAGTACTTC. Translated: CSVGVYEQYF. The V call is TRBV29-1, the J call TRBJ2-7, with D hard to call. CDR1 is SQVTM and CDR2 is ANQGSEA in the germline V gene. V lost 4 bases and J 3 bases, leaving 4 bases between the germline ends. This CDR3 is built from 10 residues.

This sequence joins TRBV5-6 and TRBJ2-5, with TRBD2 matching over 9 bases. J gave up 5 bases and V 3 bases, and 5 bases lay outside the gene matches. The CDR3 is made up of 14 amino acids. Germline V gene lookup returns CDR1 SGHDT and CDR2 YYEEEE. CDR3 DNA: TGTGCCAGCAGCTGGGGGGGACTAGCTGAGACCCAGTACTTC. Its translation: CASSWGGLAETQYF.

This rearrangement joins TRBV29-1 to TRBJ2-1; TRBD2 matches 8 bases. V lost 7 bases and J lost 9; bases outside the gene matches: 14. CDR3 length equals 14 residues. CDR1 and CDR2 from the germline V gene are SQVTM and ANQGSEA. DNA of the CDR3: TGCAGCGCCGGCACCGGGAGGGCCGAGGGTGAGCAGTTCTTC. Its translation is CSAGTGRAEGEQFF.

The genes are TRBV19 and TRBJ1-2; D gene unclear. Germline lookup yields CDR1 LNHDA and CDR2 SQIVND (reference sequence). The CDR3 has 15 amino acids. With 6 bases removed from V and 2 bases from J, the gap between germline ends came to 16 bases. CDR3 sequence reads: CASRADGSLNYGYTF. DNA of the CDR3: TGTGCCAGTAGGGCGGACGGGAGCCTAAACTATGGCTACACCTTC.

CDR3 sequence: CASGTGHTEAFF. The CDR3 nucleotides read TGTGCCAGCGGGACAGGGCACACTGAAGCTTTCTTT. The J gene is TRBJ1-1, the V gene TRBV14; 9 nucleotides match TRBD1. V shed 8 bases and J 3 bases; nucleotides not matched to a gene: 1. Looked up from germline, CDR1 is SGHDN and CDR2 is FVKESK. This CDR3 has 12 amino acids.

The chain joins TRBV18 to TRBJ1-1; possibly TRBD1 for D (6 bases). This CDR3 is built from 14 residues. V dropped 2 bases and J dropped 4 bases, with 11 bases sitting between them. Germline V gene sequence: CDR1 KGHSH, CDR2 LQKENI. Written as DNA, the CDR3 is TGTGCCAGCTCACCAATGAACAGGGCCACTGAAGCTTTCTTT. It is translated as CASSPMNRATEAFF.

This clone was recorded once. The J gene is TRBJ2-3, the V gene TRBV7-9; TRBD2 might be the D (6 bases). This CDR3 is 13 amino acids long. The germline V and J ends were trimmed by 2 bases and 9 bases, with 12 bases remaining between them. CDR1 is SEHNR and CDR2 is FQNEAQ in the germline V gene (reference sequence). CDR3 nucleotides: TGTGCCAGCAGCTTATTGGCTAGCGAGACGCAGTATTTT. Its protein is CASSLLASETQYF.

This clone was seen only once. The chain employs TRBV4-1 and TRBJ2-7; D is perhaps TRBD2 (6 bases). The CDR3 is made up of 17 amino acids. V gave up 4 bases and J gave up 0 bases, with 19 bases separating them. Per the germline V gene, CDR1 is MGHRA and CDR2 is YSYEKL. The CDR3 protein is CASSRTLWRDLSYEQYF. The CDR3 DNA is TGCGCCAGCAGCCGGACCCTATGGCGGGACCTCTCCTACGAGCAGTACTTC.

The chain uses TRBV4-2 and TRBJ2-1, with D perhaps matching TRBD2 (7 bases). The V gene lost 1 base and the J gene lost 4 bases, with 14 bases spanning the gap. CDR1 and CDR2 (germline): LGHNA, YNFKEQ. The CDR3 runs 16 residues. The CDR3 sequence: CASSQAGGPLYNEQFF. The CDR3, as DNA: TGTGCCAGCAGCCAAGCGGGGGGCCCCCTATACAATGAGCAGTTCTTC.

The chain combines TRBV19 with TRBJ2-4, with D hard to call. Germline CDR1 and CDR2: LNHDA and SQIVND (reference sequence). The germline V and J ends were trimmed by 7 bases and 0 bases, with 13 bases remaining between them. The CDR3 sequence is 15 residues long. CDR3 amino acids: CASTTTEVAKNIQYF. The CDR3 region has the DNA TGTGCCAGTACAACTACCGAGGTAGCCAAAAACATTCAGTACTTC.

The chain uses TRBV7-3 and TRBJ1-3, with D perhaps matching TRBD1 (5 bases). The CDR3 runs 13 residues. The V gene lost 3 bases and the J gene lost 8 bases, with 11 bases spanning the gap. Germline V gene sequence: CDR1 SGHTA, CDR2 FQGTGA. The CDR3 loop reads CASSFTQGDTIYF. CDR3 in DNA: TGTGCCAGCAGCTTCACTCAGGGTGACACCATATATTTT. Variable domain in full (rest from reference TRBV7-3 and TRBJ1-3): GAGVSQTPSNKVTEKGKYVELRCDPISGHTALYWYRQSLGQGPEFLIYFQGTGAADDSGLPNDRFFAVRPEGSVSTLKIQRTERGDSAVYLCASSFTQGDTIYFGEGSWLTVV.

As for this clone: The junction does not match germline at one end; this may be a read error. The rearrangement links TRBV7-2 to TRBJ1-1; D is unclear. Germline V gene sequence: CDR1 SGHTA, CDR2 FQGNSA. The CDR3 covers 16 residues. The CDR3 sequence is CASSLAGWSGGTEAFF. The CDR3 DNA reads TGTGCCAGCAGCCTAGCTGGTTGGTCCGGCGGGACTGAAGCTTTCTTT.

This clone was detected a few times. The rearrangement uses TRBV7-2 and TRBJ2-2; D is perhaps TRBD1 (6 bases). V lost 4 bases and J 4 bases, leaving 19 bases between the germline ends. This CDR3 has 17 residues. Germline V gene sequence: CDR1 SGHTA, CDR2 FQGNSA. The CDR3 DNA is TGTGCCAGCAGCTACGGATTCAGGGGTTCAAGCACCGGGGAGCTGTTTTTT. Its translation: CASSYGFRGSSTGELFF.